This T cell receptor beta chain was identified during a study of graft-versus-host responses after intestinal transplantation. Germline V CDR1 and CDR2: SGDLS, YYNGEE. Trimming at V came to 0 bases and at J to 9 bases, leaving 7 bases not matched to a gene. This CDR3 comprises 15 residues. Whole-study findings and limits: Allografts carried high graft-versus-host to host-versus-graft clonal ratios in patients having graft-donor T cell macrochimerism.

A note on this clone: Its antigen remains unknown.

The data were produced by immunoSEQ multiplex PCR, yet TCRdb's version contains in-frame clones alone and is incomplete. The data contain 30,000 to 40,000 clones, about 93% of them singletons. This chain links TRBV9 with TRBJ2-1; 9 bases fit TRBD2. The starting material was PBMCs, obtained 16 days after intestinal transplant. The source is a human patient who received an intestinal transplant, so some T cells may come from the graft donor. This CDR3 reads CASSVGAGGLSEQFF. CDR3 nucleotide sequence: TGTGCCAGCAGCGTAGGAGCGGGAGGTCTTAGTGAGCAGTTCTTC.